Given below is one T cell receptor beta chain in context. Authors' data handling: Amplification of reference gene primers was used by the study to estimate nucleated cell counts. Profiling relied on immunoSEQ multiplex PCR, and the TCRdb table lists in-frame clones only, not all of them. The DNA was the basis for D and trimming; V, J and clone size are from that table. The sample records about 180,000 clones, 70% to 90% being singletons. These data come from a study of blood T cell repertoires in COVID-19. Study context: Donors in the United States, Italy and Spain gave samples during acute or convalescent COVID-19. PBMCs, B-cell-depleted T cells, or T cells provided the cDNA or gDNA that made up the material.

Germline CDR1 SQVTM, CDR2 ANQGSEA. V shed 3 bases and J shed 3 bases, with 14 bases lying between them. CDR3 length: 14 residues. The TCR originated in a human donor with active or convalescent COVID-19. The donor label of this sample is uncertain. The specimen sequenced was peripheral blood. The rearrangement links TRBV29-1 to TRBJ1-1, with D unclear. The CDR3 spells CSVEGRLGYTEAFF. The CDR3 nucleotides read TGCAGCGTTGAGGGGAGATTGGGGTACACTGAAGCTTTCTTT.